These 26 T cell receptor beta chains were sequenced from one sample in a study of Graves' ophthalmopathy and Graves' hyperthyroidism. Amplification of the TCR beta CDR3 regions used RNA transcripts (as template). A first-round RT-PCR used HTBI primers, followed by a second-round multiplex PCR. TCRdb independently ran MiXCR on the multiplex PCR reads; one entry per CDR3 protein. The sample gives roughly 600,000 distinct CDR3 sequences, under 40% of which show up once; roughly 4.5% is in the top ten. Specimen: peripheral blood or thyroid tissue (not recorded which). These receptors came from an adult man with Graves' hyperthyroidism.

The gene calls are TRBV9 and TRBJ2-6; no definite D call. The ends were cut back, 0 bases at V and 4 bases at J, with 11 bases in the middle. The CDR3 consists of 16 residues. Germline CDR1 reads SGDLS; CDR2 reads YYNGEE. The CDR3 here is CASSVAHGPGANVLTF. DNA of the CDR3: TGTGCCAGCAGCGTAGCTCACGGGCCGGGGGCCAACGTCCTGACTTTC.

This rearrangement joins TRBV27 to TRBJ1-1; 7 bases are shared with TRBD1. The trim removed 2 bases at V and 5 bases at J, leaving 8 bases unmatched. The germline CDR1 and CDR2 sequences are MNHEY and SMNVEV (reference sequence). CDR3 length equals 15 residues. CDR3: CASSLKGAAFTEAFF. CDR3 nucleotide sequence: TGTGCCAGCAGTTTAAAGGGGGCAGCGTTTACTGAAGCTTTCTTT.

V usage is TRBV5-1 and J usage is TRBJ2-5; a weak D match, TRBD1 (6 bases). Germline-derived CDR1 and CDR2 are SGHRS and YFSETQ. There are 16 residues in the CDR3. V was pared by 0 bases and J by 1 base, with 13 bases between. CDR3 residues: CASSLAGHSLQETQYF. CDR3 DNA: TGCGCCAGCAGCTTGGCGGGACACTCCCTCCAAGAGACCCAGTACTTC.

This rearrangement joins TRBV12-3 or TRBV12-4 to TRBJ1-2, with 7 bases aligning to TRBD1. Germline trimming cut 2 bases from V and 4 bases from J; bases unmatched to any gene: 7. CDR3 length: 15 residues. The CDR3 nucleotides read TGTGCCAGCAGTTTACTGCAGGGGGAGGGCTATGGCTACACCTTC. Its protein is CASSLLQGEGYGYTF.

This chain uses TRBV2 with TRBJ2-7; 8 positions match TRBD1. The CDR3 sequence is 14 residues long. With V trimmed by 5 bases and J by 5 bases, 8 bases remained unmatched. Per the germline V gene, CDR1 is SNHLY and CDR2 is FYNNEI. CDR3 in DNA: TGTGCCAGCAGTCAGGGGGCGGGGCCCCACGAGCAGTACTTC. This encodes CASSQGAGPHEQYF.

Concerning this clonotype: This sequence may be a read error, since a much larger clone differs from it by one base. This chain connects TRBV5-1 to TRBJ1-2, with TRBD1 identical over 7 bases. The CDR3 spans 15 residues. CDR1 SGHRS and CDR2 YFSETQ come from the germline V gene. The CDR3 protein is CASSPGQPAGYGYAF. CDR3 nucleotide sequence: TGCGCCAGCAGCCCGGGACAGCCCGCGGGCTATGGCTACGCCTTC.

This clonotype was seen many times. The V gene is TRBV12-3 or TRBV12-4, the J gene TRBJ1-1; no definite D call. With 4 bases removed from V and 0 bases from J, the gap between germline ends came to 9 bases. The CDR3 is made up of 14 amino acids. The CDR3 bases are TGTGCCAGCAGTTACGGGAGTCTGAACACTGAAGCTTTCTTT. Translating it yields CASSYGSLNTEAFF.

This clonotype was counted ten times or more. The chain joins TRBV20-1 to TRBJ1-6; TRBD1 agrees at 7 bases. Losses at the gene ends were 3 bases for V and 5 bases for J; bases not matched to a gene: 7. The CDR3 covers 15 residues. CDR1 and CDR2 (germline): DFQATT, SNEGSKA (reference sequence). The CDR3 protein is CSASSATGDNSPLHF. CDR3 coding DNA: TGCAGTGCTAGCTCGGCAACAGGGGATAATTCACCCCTCCACTTT.

In this sample, this clonotype turned up many times. The chain has TRBV19 and TRBJ2-2; no definite D call. The V and J ends lost 7 bases and 2 bases respectively, with 11 bases between them. This CDR3 region has 14 residues. Germline CDR1 and CDR2: LNHDA and SQIVND (reference sequence). CDR3 sequence reads: CASTSQPNTGELFF. The CDR3, as DNA: TGTGCCAGTACCTCCCAACCCAACACCGGGGAGCTGTTTTTT.

This clonotype was counted many times. The gene calls are TRBV19 and TRBJ1-5, with D possibly matching TRBD1 (5 bases). Germline V gene data show CDR1 as LNHDA and CDR2 as SQIVND (reference sequence). V lost 2 bases, J lost 1 base, and 12 bases lay in between. CDR3 length: 16 residues. CDR3 loop: CASSISGGVSNQPQHF. The CDR3 DNA reads TGTGCCAGTAGTATATCCGGGGGGGTGAGCAATCAGCCCCAGCATTTT.

This clonotype showed up many times. V and J are TRBV7-2 and TRBJ2-3, with D perhaps TRBD1 or TRBD2 (5 bases each). Germline V lookup: CDR1 SGHTA, CDR2 FQGNSA. V was clipped by 1 base and J by 3 bases, with 5 bases between them. This CDR3 has 13 residues. CDR3 region: CASSLGGTDTQYF. CDR3 in DNA: TGTGCCAGCAGCTTAGGGGGGACAGATACGCAGTATTTT.

The genes are TRBV10-3 and TRBJ1-5, with D maybe TRBD1 (5 bases). Between the trimmed V and J ends, which lost 0 bases and 4 bases, there was a span of 13 bases. The V gene's germline CDR1 is ENHRY and CDR2 SYGVKD. The CDR3 length is 16 residues. CDR3: CAISESGTESNQPQHF. The DNA of the CDR3 is TGTGCCATCAGTGAGTCCGGGACGGAGTCGAATCAGCCCCAGCATTTT.

A note on this clonotype: Given a much more abundant clone one base away, this may be a read error. This chain uses TRBV10-3 with TRBJ1-3; D is unclear. Germline CDR1 reads ENHRY; CDR2 reads SYGVKD. Deletions cut 6 bases from V and 4 bases from J, with 7 bases between. CDR3 size: 12 residues. DNA for the CDR3: TGTGCCATCAGAATAAAGGGAAACACCATATATTTT. Amino acid sequence: CAIRIKGNTIYF.

This chain uses TRBV2 with TRBJ2-7, with a weak D call TRBD1 (6 bases). Per the germline V gene, CDR1 is SNHLY and CDR2 is FYNNEI. The CDR3 covers 14 residues. With 4 bases removed from V and 6 bases from J, the gap between germline ends came to 16 bases. The CDR3: CASSASSNRVEQYF. The CDR3, as DNA: TGTGCCAGCAGTGCTAGCTCCAACAGGGTCGAGCAGTACTTC.

Comment on this clonotype: The germline gene is not matched at one end of the junction; a read error may be the cause. V usage is TRBV24-1 and J usage is TRBJ1-1; D is ambiguous. Per the germline V gene, CDR1 is KGHDR and CDR2 is SFDVKD. There are 14 residues in the CDR3. CDR3 in amino acids: CATSGTGKNTEALF. DNA of the CDR3: TGTGCCACCAGTGGGACGGGGAAGAACACTGAAGCCCTCTTT.

This clonotype was detected ten times or more. As DNA, the CDR3 is TGTGCCAGCGAGGTAAACTATGGCTACACCTTC. It translates to CASEVNYGYTF. The chain combines TRBV28 with TRBJ1-2, with D hard to call. Germline V gene sequence: CDR1 MDHEN, CDR2 SYDVKM. V was trimmed by 8 bases and J by 2 bases, leaving 6 bases between them. This CDR3 is 11 amino acids long.

This sequence joins TRBV7-3 and TRBJ2-7, with TRBD1 matching 9 bases. Trimming took 6 bases from V and 4 from J; bases not matched to a gene: 19. Germline V gene sequence: CDR1 SGHTA, CDR2 FQGTGA. The CDR3 has 18 residues. The CDR3 is CASSFRGHTGGVDYEQYF. The CDR3 nucleotides are TGTGCCAGCAGTTTCAGAGGCCATACAGGGGGCGTTGATTACGAGCAGTACTTC. The full variable domain, completed using reference TRBV7-3 and TRBJ2-7, is GAGVSQTPSNKVTEKGKYVELRCDPISGHTALYWYRQSLGQGPEFLIYFQGTGAADDSGLPNDRFFAVRPEGSVSTLKIQRTERGDSAVYLCASSFRGHTGGVDYEQYFGPGTRLTVT.

The J gene is TRBJ2-5, the V gene TRBV12-3 or TRBV12-4; D possibly corresponds to TRBD2 (6 bases). The CDR3 has 16 amino acids. V lost 2 bases, J lost 3 bases, and 16 bases lay in between. CDR3 sequence (DNA): TGTGCCAGCAGTTTAAGTAAGGTAGCGGCGAAAGAGACCCAGTACTTC. This sequence encodes CASSLSKVAAKETQYF.

The sample holds many counts of this clonotype. The chain combines TRBV20-1 with TRBJ1-4; the D is unclear. The CDR3 sequence is 12 residues long. Germline loops: CDR1 DFQATT, CDR2 SNEGSKA (reference sequence). The V end lost 0 bases, the J end lost 8 bases, and 7 bases lay between the germline ends. The CDR3 nucleotides read TGCAGTGCTAGAGATCCTCAGGAAAAACTGTTTTTT. Its translation is CSARDPQEKLFF.

This clonotype was counted many times. The rearrangement links TRBV6-6 to TRBJ2-7; D gene ambiguous. The CDR3 sequence is 15 residues long. V lost 0 bases and J lost 5, with 14 bases in between. Germline values: CDR1 MNHNY, CDR2 SVGAGI (reference sequence). The CDR3 nucleotides read TGTGCCAGCAGTTACTCGGCCGGCGCAGTGGACGAGCAGTACTTC. It translates to CASSYSAGAVDEQYF.

V and J are TRBV20-1 and TRBJ2-5; 12 bases match TRBD2. Germline CDR1 reads DFQATT; CDR2 reads SNEGSKA (reference sequence). Losses at the gene ends were 6 bases for V and 1 base for J; bases not matched to a gene: 9. There are 16 residues in the CDR3. The CDR3 DNA reads TGCAGTGCAAACCCGACTAGCGGGGGCTTCCAAGAGACCCAGTACTTC. It translates to CSANPTSGGFQETQYF.

The sample holds many counts of this clonotype. The chain has TRBV20-1 and TRBJ1-2; tentative D call: TRBD1 (6 bases). V was cut by 4 bases and J by 2 bases, with 11 bases left in between. From germline, CDR1 is DFQATT and CDR2 SNEGSKA (reference sequence). CDR3 length: 13 amino acids. CDR3 in DNA: TGCAGTGCTATTCGAGACAGGAACTATGGCTACACCTTC. Protein sequence: CSAIRDRNYGYTF.

Notes on this clonotype: A much larger clone is a single base away; this may be a read error. This CDR3 reads CASSETTGLNAEAFF. The CDR3 DNA reads TGTGCCAGCAGTGAAACCACAGGCCTGAACGCTGAAGCTTTCTTT. The chain couples TRBV6-6 to TRBJ1-1; a weak D match, TRBD1 (5 bases). Germline loops: CDR1 MNHNY, CDR2 SVGAGI (reference sequence). The length of the CDR3 is 15 residues.

The J gene is TRBJ2-1, the V gene TRBV11-2, with 13 bases lining up with TRBD2. Unmatched junction bases numbered 10, after V lost 1 base and J lost 7 bases. Germline loops: CDR1 SGHAT, CDR2 FQNNGV. The CDR3 runs to 18 residues. The CDR3 loop reads CASSLVGSPGLAGNEQFF. CDR3 in DNA: TGTGCCAGCAGCTTAGTAGGATCGCCGGGACTAGCGGGGAATGAGCAGTTCTTC.

This clonotype was seen repeatedly, ten times or more. The genes are TRBV15 and TRBJ1-5; D ambiguous. Germline V gives CDR1 LNHNV, CDR2 YYDKDF (reference sequence). V was shortened by 0 bases and J by 3 bases, with 12 bases between the two germline ends. This CDR3 comprises 16 residues. The CDR3 sequence: CATSRDRGRVNQPQHF. The CDR3 region has the DNA TGTGCCACCAGCAGAGATAGAGGGAGGGTCAATCAGCCCCAGCATTTT.

This clonotype appeared a few times. A read error is possible here, since a much larger clone lies one base away. The CDR3 protein is CSARASGGHSYAQYF. Written as DNA, the CDR3 is TGCAGTGCTAGAGCTTCGGGAGGACACTCCTACGCGCAGTACTTC. The rearrangement links TRBV20-1 to TRBJ2-7; 7 bases are shared with TRBD2. CDR1 and CDR2 from the germline V gene are DFQATT and SNEGSKA (reference sequence). The CDR3 loop spans 15 amino acids.